The 23 T cell receptor beta chains below were found in one sample sequenced in a study of OX40 agonist ivuxolimab in advanced cancers. TCRdb keeps only in-frame clones here, not all; method: immunoSEQ multiplex PCR. Among over 80,000 clones listed, 86% were seen once. This specimen was CD4+ or CD8+ T cells sorted from blood, taken in a trial of the OX40 agonist ivuxolimab. These receptors were obtained from an adult with an advanced solid tumor such as melanoma, head and neck, liver or kidney cancer.

The J gene is TRBJ2-7, the V gene TRBV29-1, with D unclear. The CDR3 is made up of 13 amino acids. Germline-derived CDR1 and CDR2 are SQVTM and ANQGSEA. Trimming left V 1 base short and J 2 bases short, with 9 bases between. The CDR3 nucleotides read TGCAGCGTTGAAGGGGCCAGAGCCTACGAGCAGTACTTC. This gives the protein CSVEGARAYEQYF.

This clone was picked up one time. The chain uses TRBV9 and TRBJ1-2; 7 bases fit TRBD1. This CDR3 is built from 14 residues. Germline CDR1 and CDR2: SGDLS and YYNGEE. V was pared by 0 bases and J by 3 bases, with 2 bases of the junction left unmatched. The CDR3 loop reads CASSVVGTDYGYTF. DNA of the CDR3: TGTGCCAGCAGCGTAGTAGGGACAGACTATGGCTACACCTTC.

J is TRBJ1-1 and V is TRBV7-2; 8 bases match TRBD1. This CDR3 has 13 amino acids. Germline V gene lookup returns CDR1 SGHTA and CDR2 FQGNSA. Trimming cost V 11 bases and J 6 bases; bases outside gene matches: 11. The chain's CDR3 is CASNRGNIAEAFF. CDR3 in DNA: TGTGCCTCGAACAGGGGGAATATCGCTGAAGCTTTCTTT.

The genes are TRBV28 and TRBJ1-1; possible D gene TRBD1, 6 bases. The V end lost 5 bases, the J end lost 1 base, and 14 bases lay between the germline ends. The CDR3 runs 15 residues. Germline V CDR1 and CDR2: MDHEN, SYDVKM. For the CDR3, the DNA is TGTGCCAGCAGTCCGGCGGGGGGGCCGAACACTGAAGCTTTCTTT. Translation: CASSPAGGPNTEAFF.

The rearrangement links TRBV19 to TRBJ1-5; a possible D gene is TRBD1 (5 bases). V was trimmed by 5 bases and J by 0 bases, leaving 17 bases between them. The V gene's germline CDR1 is LNHDA and CDR2 SQIVND (reference sequence). The CDR3 is 17 residues long. CDR3 loop: CASSHTPGLRSNQPQHF. CDR3 DNA: TGTGCCAGTAGTCACACCCCGGGACTTCGTAGCAATCAGCCCCAGCATTTT.

The CDR3 loop is CSVEDETFKGYTF. CDR3 nucleotide sequence: TGCAGCGTTGAAGATGAAACATTCAAAGGCTACACCTTC. The rearrangement joins TRBV29-1 to TRBJ1-2; no definite D call. The length of the CDR3 is 13 residues. Between the trimmed V and J ends, which lost 0 bases and 8 bases, there was a span of 13 bases. Looked up from germline, CDR1 is SQVTM and CDR2 is ANQGSEA.

This clone was seen only once. The genes are TRBV27 and TRBJ2-7, with 9 nucleotides matching TRBD2. The CDR3 runs 15 residues. The V gene end was trimmed by 5 bases and the J gene end by 2 bases; junction bases not matched to a gene: 7. Germline V lookup: CDR1 MNHEY, CDR2 SMNVEV (reference sequence). This chain's CDR3 is CASSPRRGGTYEQYF. As DNA, the CDR3 is TGTGCCAGCAGTCCCCGGCGGGGGGGGACCTACGAGCAGTACTTC.

The chain combines TRBV2 with TRBJ1-1, with a tentative D call TRBD1 (6 bases). Germline values: CDR1 SNHLY, CDR2 FYNNEI. The CDR3 contains 13 residues. Trimming took off 7 bases at V and 0 bases at J, with 9 bases between the two ends. CDR3 sequence (DNA): TGTGCCAGCACTGACAGGATGAACACTGAAGCTTTCTTT. Its translation: CASTDRMNTEAFF.

The chain recombines TRBV6-5 with TRBJ1-5; TRBD1 is a possible D gene (5 bases). Germline V lookup: CDR1 MNHEY, CDR2 SVGAGI. The CDR3 is made up of 13 amino acids. V was clipped by 2 bases and J by 11 bases, with 13 bases between them. For the CDR3, the DNA is TGTGCCAGCAGTTACGGGCCTCAAGGGGCCCAGCATTTT. It codes for CASSYGPQGAQHF.

The gene calls are TRBV15 and TRBJ2-5; 9 nucleotides line up with TRBD2. Germline CDR1 is LNHNV and CDR2 is YYDKDF (reference sequence). Trimming cost V 1 base and J 3 bases; bases outside gene matches: 3. The CDR3 is made up of 15 amino acids. CDR3 sequence (DNA): TGTGCCACCAGCAGAGCGCGGGGGGGCGAAGAGACCCAGTACTTC. The encoded protein is CATSRARGGEETQYF.

This clone was detected once. V usage is TRBV10-3 and J usage is TRBJ1-1, with D unresolved. Germline CDR1 ENHRY, CDR2 SYGVKD. The CDR3 loop spans 13 amino acids. V was pared by 5 bases and J by 0 bases, with 7 bases between. CDR3 region: CAISRTVNTEAFF. The CDR3 DNA follows: TGTGCCATCAGTAGAACGGTGAACACTGAAGCTTTCTTT.

The CDR3 reads CASSLEWGAGVTEAFF. CDR3 nucleotide sequence: TGTGCCAGCAGCTTAGAGTGGGGGGCCGGGGTCACTGAAGCTTTCTTT. The chain links TRBV11-3 to TRBJ1-1, with D perhaps TRBD1 (6 bases). V lost 0 bases, J lost 4 bases, and 15 bases lay in between. Germline V gene lookup returns CDR1 SGHNT and CDR2 YENEEA. The CDR3 totals 16 residues. The full variable domain, completed using reference TRBV11-3 and TRBJ1-1, is EAGVVQSPRYKIIEKKQPVAFWCNPISGHNTLYWYLQNLGQGPELLIRYENEEAVDDSQLPKDRFSAERLKGVDSTLKIQPAELGDSAVYLCASSLEWGAGVTEAFFGQGTRLTVV.

This chain links TRBV19 with TRBJ1-5, with unresolved D. Trimming took off 4 bases at V and 5 bases at J, with 12 bases between the two ends. Germline lookup yields CDR1 LNHDA and CDR2 SQIVND (reference sequence). There are 14 residues in the CDR3. Here the CDR3 DNA reads TGTGCCAGTAGTAAGGACCGCGTACATCAGCCCCAGCATTTT. Protein: CASSKDRVHQPQHF.

V gene TRBV7-6 combines with J gene TRBJ1-4; 9 bases line up with TRBD1. Germline loops: CDR1 SGHVS, CDR2 FNYEAQ. The CDR3 extends over 16 amino acids. V shed 5 bases and J 11 bases; nucleotides not matched to a gene: 15. As DNA, the CDR3 is TGTGCCAGCAGCCTGCAACCGGGACAGGGTGGTCCGAAACTGTTTTTT. It specifies CASSLQPGQGGPKLFF.

On this clone itself: An end of the junction differs from the germline gene, which may be a read error. CDR3 DNA sequence: TGTGCCAGCAGCCTGCGTACTGACGCTTTCTTT. It specifies CASSLRTDAFF. The chain employs TRBV6-1 and TRBJ1-1, with D uncertain. Germline V gene data show CDR1 as MNHNS and CDR2 as SASEGT. This CDR3 comprises 11 residues.

This sequence joins TRBV10-3 and TRBJ2-6; a weak D match, TRBD2 (5 bases). Germline CDR1 is ENHRY and CDR2 is SYGVKD. V was shortened by 9 bases and J by 2 bases, with 8 bases between the two germline ends. This CDR3 region has 13 residues. The CDR3 reads CAISGTGANVLTF. The CDR3 nucleotides are TGTGCCATTTCGGGAACTGGGGCCAACGTCCTGACTTTC.

The CDR3 coding sequence is TGTGCCAGCAGCTACGGACTAGCGGGCTCCTACGAGCAGTACTTC. It translates to CASSYGLAGSYEQYF. The chain is built from TRBV11-3 and TRBJ2-7; 11 bases map to TRBD2. The CDR3 spans 15 residues. V lost 4 bases and J lost 0; bases outside the gene matches: 2. CDR1 and CDR2 (germline): SGHNT, YENEEA.

V is TRBV18 and J is TRBJ2-3; TRBD1 matches at 12 bases. V lost 6 bases and J lost 5; bases outside the gene matches: 6. Germline CDR1 is KGHSH and CDR2 is LQKENI. This CDR3 is 15 amino acids long. As DNA, the CDR3 is TGTGCCAGCTCCCTTGGGACAGGGGGCAAAGATACGCAGTATTTT. Its translation is CASSLGTGGKDTQYF.

The V gene is TRBV18, the J gene TRBJ2-2, with D possibly matching TRBD1 (6 bases). The CDR3 extends over 17 amino acids. From germline, CDR1 is KGHSH and CDR2 LQKENI. V gave up 3 bases and J gave up 3 bases, with 17 bases separating them. CDR3 in amino acids: CASSPRGQQRDTGELFF. The CDR3 region has the DNA TGTGCCAGCTCACCCCGAGGACAGCAAAGGGACACCGGGGAGCTGTTTTTT.

DNA for the CDR3: TGCGCCAGCAGCTTGGGGGTAACGCAGGCAGATACGCAGTATTTT. Its protein is CASSLGVTQADTQYF. The rearrangement links TRBV5-1 to TRBJ2-3, with D unclear. CDR1 is SGHRS and CDR2 is YFSETQ in the germline V gene. This CDR3 is built from 15 residues. Trimming stripped 0 bases from V and 4 bases from J, with 12 bases between.

V is TRBV9 and J is TRBJ2-2; 13 bases fit TRBD2. With 4 bases clipped from V and 1 base from J, the junction kept 4 bases outside the gene matches. The germline V gene encodes CDR1 SGDLS and CDR2 YYNGEE. The CDR3 totals 17 residues. The CDR3 DNA is TGTGCCAGCAGCCATGGGACTAGCGGGGTGAACACCGGGGAGCTGTTTTTT. It codes for CASSHGTSGVNTGELFF. Supplemented by reference TRBV9 and TRBJ2-2, the full variable domain reads DSGVTQTPKHLITATGQRVTLRCSPRSGDLSVYWYQQSLDQGLQFLIQYYNGEERAKGNILERFSAQQFPDLHSELNLSSLELGDSALYFCASSHGTSGVNTGELFFGEGSRLTVL.

The V and J genes are TRBV6-6 and TRBJ1-5; D not resolved. This CDR3 spans 15 amino acids. V lost 1 base and J 1 base, leaving 8 bases between the germline ends. CDR1 MNHNY and CDR2 SVGAGI come from the germline V gene (reference sequence). CDR3 DNA: TGTGCCAGCAGTTACTTCGGGGTAAGCAATCAGCCCCAGCATTTT. Its protein product is CASSYFGVSNQPQHF.

This chain uses TRBV6-6 with TRBJ2-6, with unresolved D. The germline V gene has CDR1 MNHNY and CDR2 SVGAGI (reference sequence). This CDR3 is built from 15 residues. V dropped 7 bases and J dropped 0 bases, with 10 bases sitting between them. The CDR3 here is CASKETYSGANVLTF. The CDR3 nucleotides are TGTGCCAGCAAAGAGACCTACTCTGGGGCCAACGTCCTGACTTTC.